The entry that follows covers one T cell receptor (beta chain) sequence. Its antigen is not yet known. No qualities accompany the bases; no much larger clone lies one base away. Collaborating institutions collected whole blood in K2EDTA tubes following their own protocols. For TCRbeta analysis, collaborators shipped samples in one of three forms: frozen whole blood, isolated PBMCs, or DNA extracted from either of those sample types. The data are from a study of blood T cell repertoires in COVID-19 (dated by TCRdb to the early 2020s). Some background on the complete study: Collaborator samples came from the United States, Italy and Spain and covered acute and convalescent phases of COVID-19. The prospective study material was composed of cDNA or gDNA derived from T cells, B-cell-depleted T cells, or PBMCs. Deeply sampled blood TCRbeta repertoires from subjects exposed to, actively infected with, or recovered from COVID-19 were included in the dataset. A freely available public database, intended as a resource for researchers studying the immune response to SARS-CoV-2, is where the repertoires were released. Samples came from the ongoing ImmuneRACE study (first 160 participants) plus 1,254 subjects from 6 global collaborators. Sample metadata almost always included a de-identified subject ID, COVID-19 status, age in years and sex. Where available, HLA class I and class II types were obtained from metadata supplied by the sample provider rather than from assay-based typing. What the authors observed across the whole study: Clinical and demographic metadata were provided uncurated, with the amount varying by source and participant.

TCRbeta CDR3 regions were amplified from genomic DNA using the immunoSEQ Assay, a bias-controlled multiplex PCR. On the study's bioinformatics: The number of nucleated cells in each sample was estimated by amplification of reference gene primers within the assay. To quantify the absolute abundance of each unique TCRbeta CDR3 rearrangement, sequence reads were collapsed and filtered. For each sample, productive Simpson clonality was calculated as the square root of Simpson's diversity index across productive rearrangements. TCRdb limited this immuneACCESS table to in-frame rearrangements with V and J called. A share of clones is missing; checked studies link under half to unresolved V genes, and the rest is unexplained. Clone size and the V and J calls come from that table; the DNA yielded D and trimming. The sample table records approximately 300,000 clones; around 86% of these occur just once. The ten largest clones capture 1.5% to 2% of the sample.

The specimen was peripheral blood. This TCR was sampled from a woman between 50 and 59 years old with acute or convalescent COVID-19.

The base sequence is TGTGCCAGCAGCTTAGTCGGGACAGGGGTCGGTGGCTACACCTTC. Translated, this gives CASSLVGTGVGGYTF. The rearrangement joined TRBV7-2 to TRBJ1-2; 10 middle bases align to TRBD1. Trimming accounts for 1 base at V and 7 bases at J, while the number of junction bases matched to no gene is 6. Via the germline V gene, CDR1 is SGHTA and CDR2 FQGNSA. The CDR3, from cysteine to phenylalanine, totals 15 residues. Just CDR3 DNA is preserved here, 45 bases in frame from base 1.